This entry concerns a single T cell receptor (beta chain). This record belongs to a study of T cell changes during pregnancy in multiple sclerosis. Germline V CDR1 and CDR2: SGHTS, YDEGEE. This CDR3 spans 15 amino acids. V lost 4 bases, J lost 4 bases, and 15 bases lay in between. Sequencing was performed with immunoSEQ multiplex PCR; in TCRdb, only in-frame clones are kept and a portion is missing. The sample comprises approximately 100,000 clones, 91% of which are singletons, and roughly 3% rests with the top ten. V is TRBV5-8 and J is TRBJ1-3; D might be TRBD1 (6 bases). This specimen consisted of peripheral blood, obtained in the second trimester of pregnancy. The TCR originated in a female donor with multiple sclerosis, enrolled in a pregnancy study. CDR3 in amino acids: CASSSRQGMGNTIYF. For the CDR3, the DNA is TGTGCCAGCAGCAGTAGGCAGGGGATGGGAAACACCATATATTTT.